Shown below are 3 T cell receptor beta chains from a single sample sequenced in a study of beta chain features in type 1 diabetes (dated by TCRdb to between 2017 and 2018). The method was the immunoSEQ multiplex PCR assay. The entire amount of isolated RNA was reverse transcribed using the High Capacity cDNA Reverse Transcription Kit, so the sequenced TCRB transcripts were expressed ones. The immuneACCESS repertoire file appears here via TCRdb, limited to in-frame rearrangements. These files lack a portion of the clones; in checked studies, under half of the deficit traces to unresolved V genes, and the cause of the others is not known. This sample is represented by about 240,000 clones; 25% to 30% of them were singletons. The top ten constitute more than 3% of the sample. The sample comprised central memory CD4+ T cells from blood. The receptor set was obtained from a man aged 30-40 years in good health.

This clone has more than one count but fewer than ten. This chain links TRBV9 with TRBJ2-3; D call uncertain. This CDR3 has 14 amino acids. The germline CDR1 and CDR2 sequences are SGDLS and YYNGEE. Trimming took off 1 base at V and 9 bases at J, with 15 bases between the two ends. The CDR3 DNA reads TGTGCCAGCAGCGTACAGTTATCGAAGGGAACGCAGTATTTT. This codes for CASSVQLSKGTQYF.

The chain combines TRBV25-1 with TRBJ1-5; TRBD1 agrees at 7 bases. Trimming removed 1 base from V and 7 bases from J; junction bases left unmatched: 7. Germline CDR1 MGHDK, CDR2 SYGVNS. The CDR3 runs to 15 residues. The CDR3 DNA reads as TGTGCCAGCAGTGAATCCGACAGGGAAATGCAGCCCCAGCATTTT. Its translation is CASSESDREMQPQHF.

The rearrangement joins TRBV23-1 to TRBJ2-5, with D uncertain. TRBV23-1 is identified as an open reading frame with a role that is uncertain. V dropped 3 bases and J dropped 5 bases, with 4 bases sitting between them. This CDR3 has 11 amino acids. CDR3 amino acids: CASSHGETQYF. The CDR3 DNA is TGCGCCAGCAGTCATGGGGAGACCCAGTACTTC.